This T cell receptor beta chain was retrieved from a study of CD8+CD57+ T cells in acquired aplastic anemia. Only patients with CD8+CD57+ cell expansion on flow cytometry were chosen for sequencing. This CDR3 has 15 amino acids. Trimming took 0 bases from V and 6 from J; bases not matched to a gene: 4. Germline V gene sequence: CDR1 MNHEY, CDR2 SVGAGI. CDR3 and TCR beta VDJ profiling relied on genomic DNA as the template. TCRdb redid the calling of the reads with MiXCR, one entry per CDR3 protein. The sample lists under 150,000 distinct CDR3 sequences; approximately 36% were seen once. The sample consisted of sorted CD4+, CD8+, or CD8+CD57+ T cells (not recorded which) from PBMCs. The TCR originated in a human donor with aplastic anemia. The V and J genes are TRBV6-5 and TRBJ2-2, with 7 bases identical to TRBD1. The CDR3 nucleotides are TGTGCCAGCAGTTACTCAGGGGGCTTCGCCGGGGAGCTGTTTTTT. It codes for CASSYSGGFAGELFF.